One sample yielded the 26 T cell receptor beta chains listed below, sequenced in a study of blood T cells in healthy people across ages. Primers used in a second PCR of about 6 to 12 cycles were a sample-barcoded 5' primer and a J-beta primer mix. TCRdb re-called the 5' RACE reads with MiXCR, one entry per CDR3 protein. The sample contains around 1,000,000 distinct CDR3 sequences, about two fifths of which appear only once. Material: blood. These receptors all come from a man aged 18 to 35 in good health.

The rearrangement links TRBV6-5 to TRBJ1-4; 7 nucleotides line up with TRBD1. This CDR3 comprises 14 residues. Looked up from germline, CDR1 is MNHEY and CDR2 is SVGAGI. V dropped 6 bases and J dropped 6; count of bases not matched to a gene: 7. The CDR3 loop reads CASSPGQNYEKLFF. The CDR3 DNA reads as TGTGCCAGCAGCCCGGGACAGAACTATGAAAAACTGTTTTTT.

Note on this clonotype: Compared with germline, one end of the junction differs, possibly owing to a read error. V and J are TRBV11-1 and TRBJ1-1; D might be TRBD1 (6 bases). Germline V gene lookup returns CDR1 SGHAT and CDR2 FQDESV (reference sequence). CDR3 length: 15 residues. Here the CDR3 DNA reads TGTGCCAGCAACTTAGGGACACGGGGCGAGGGTGAAGCTTTCTTT. Amino acid sequence: CASNLGTRGEGEAFF.

This chain joins TRBV13 and TRBJ2-7; the D gene is possibly TRBD2 (5 bases). This CDR3 contains 14 residues. Trimming removed 0 bases at V and 2 bases at J, with 8 bases between. Germline CDR1 reads PRHDT; CDR2 reads FYEKMQ (reference sequence). The CDR3 loop reads CASSLGPTTYEQYF. The CDR3 DNA sequence: TGTGCCAGCAGCTTAGGTCCGACTACCTACGAGCAGTACTTC.

In its sample, this clonotype was seen many times. This chain links TRBV29-1 with TRBJ2-3; 8 bases are shared with TRBD1. The germline V gene encodes CDR1 SQVTM and CDR2 ANQGSEA. Trimming removed 4 bases from V and 8 bases from J; junction bases left unmatched: 11. The length of the CDR3 is 14 residues. CDR3 sequence: CSVAQGALISTQYF. DNA for the CDR3: TGCAGCGTTGCCCAGGGGGCCCTTATCAGTACGCAGTATTTT.

V usage is TRBV4-1 and J usage is TRBJ2-2; perhaps TRBD2 as D (7 bases). Trimming cost V 0 bases and J 0 bases, with 14 bases left between them. This CDR3 has 18 amino acids. Germline values: CDR1 MGHRA, CDR2 YSYEKL. CDR3 DNA sequence: TGCGCCAGCAGCCAAGAAGCAATGGGGGGGCCGAACACCGGGGAGCTGTTTTTT. Its translation is CASSQEAMGGPNTGELFF.

V and J are TRBV7-2 and TRBJ1-2, with a tentative D call TRBD1 (5 bases). V was pared by 5 bases and J by 2 bases, with 18 bases between. The CDR3 loop spans 16 amino acids. Germline CDR1 SGHTA, CDR2 FQGNSA. CDR3 nucleotide sequence: TGTGCCAGCAGCCCACGGGGCAGGGCCCGAAACTATGGCTACACCTTC. This translates into CASSPRGRARNYGYTF.

The gene calls are TRBV20-1 and TRBJ1-1; D might be TRBD1 (5 bases). Trimming shortened V by 2 bases and J by 4 bases, and 20 bases separated the two germline ends. Germline lookup yields CDR1 DFQATT and CDR2 SNEGSKA (reference sequence). CDR3 size: 16 residues. The DNA for the CDR3 is TGCAGTGCTAGATCGGGGCAGGGAAACGTTGTCACTGAAGCTTTCTTT. It codes for CSARSGQGNVVTEAFF.

The J gene is TRBJ1-1, the V gene TRBV29-1, with unresolved D. V lost 1 base to trimming and J lost 1 base, with 10 bases between them. Looked up from germline, CDR1 is SQVTM and CDR2 is ANQGSEA. The CDR3 contains 14 residues. This chain's CDR3 is CSVEVDTSNTEAFF. CDR3 coding DNA: TGCAGCGTTGAAGTAGACACCTCGAACACTGAAGCTTTCTTT.

This clonotype has more than one count but fewer than ten. The chain couples TRBV7-3 to TRBJ1-2; 9 bases map to TRBD1. V lost 1 base and J lost 4; bases outside the gene matches: 10. CDR3 length: 17 amino acids. Germline V CDR1 and CDR2: SGHTA, FQGTGA. The DNA of the CDR3 is TGTGCCAGCAGCTTAAAGGGTGGGGACAGGGTAGGCTATGGCTACACCTTC. Its protein product is CASSLKGGDRVGYGYTF. Supplemented by reference TRBV7-3 and TRBJ1-2, the full variable domain reads GAGVSQTPSNKVTEKGKYVELRCDPISGHTALYWYRQSLGQGPEFLIYFQGTGAADDSGLPNDRFFAVRPEGSVSTLKIQRTERGDSAVYLCASSLKGGDRVGYGYTFGSGTRLTVV.

The V call is TRBV7-2, the J call TRBJ2-5; D gene unclear. The V gene lost 4 bases and the J gene lost 9 bases, with 12 bases spanning the gap. The CDR3 runs to 12 residues. Germline V gene lookup returns CDR1 SGHTA and CDR2 FQGNSA. The CDR3 region is CASSYGSRAQYF. Written as DNA, the CDR3 is TGTGCCAGCAGCTACGGCTCAAGGGCCCAGTACTTC. Looking up the rest from reference TRBV7-2 and TRBJ2-5 gives the full variable domain: GAGVSQSPSNKVTEKGKDVELRCDPISGHTALYWYRQSLGQGLEFLIYFQGNSAPDKSGLPSDRFSAERTGGSVSTLTIQRTQQEDSAVYLCASSYGSRAQYFGPGTRLLVL.

This chain uses TRBV28 with TRBJ2-2; 7 bases map to TRBD2. The germline V gene has CDR1 MDHEN and CDR2 SYDVKM. CDR3 length equals 15 residues. The V and J ends lost 5 bases and 2 bases, in that order; junction bases with no gene match: 5. The CDR3 DNA is TGTGCCAGCAGTCCCAGCGGGGATAACACCGGGGAGCTGTTTTTT. Its translation is CASSPSGDNTGELFF.

The chain uses TRBV5-1 and TRBJ2-7; D gene ambiguous. V was pared by 0 bases and J by 5 bases, with 12 bases between. The germline gives CDR1 SGHRS, CDR2 YFSETQ. The CDR3 runs 14 residues. The CDR3 loop is CASSLERLPNEQYF. The CDR3 coding sequence is TGCGCCAGCAGCTTGGAAAGGTTGCCCAACGAGCAGTACTTC.

V is TRBV7-2 and J is TRBJ2-5; D unresolved. The end of the DNA fits TRBJ2-7 better, so the J call may be wrong. The CDR3 runs 12 residues. Germline V gene sequence: CDR1 SGHTA, CDR2 FQGNSA. Here the CDR3 reads CASSLFWHEQYF. The CDR3 DNA reads TGTGCCAGCAGCTTATTCTGGCACGAGCAGTACTTC.

In this sample, this clonotype turned up a few times. The rearrangement links TRBV10-3 to TRBJ1-1, with TRBD1 matching over 9 bases. After removal of 0 bases from V and 5 bases from J, the junction contained 10 bases not matched to a gene. CDR1 is ENHRY and CDR2 is SYGVKD in the germline V gene. The CDR3 is 17 amino acids. The CDR3, as DNA: TGTGCCATCAGTGAGTCGATGTTAAGGACAGGGGTAACTGAAGCTTTCTTT. Amino acids: CAISESMLRTGVTEAFF.

This clonotype was seen only a few times. The V and J genes are TRBV2 and TRBJ2-7; perhaps TRBD1 as D (5 bases). The V gene's germline CDR1 is SNHLY and CDR2 FYNNEI. Trimming left V 1 base short and J 6 bases short, with 19 bases between. The CDR3 consists of 16 residues. In DNA form, the CDR3 reads TGTGCCAGCAGTGAAGGGGGCGGCTCTCTTCTCTCCGAGCAGTACTTC. This codes for CASSEGGGSLLSEQYF.

The sample holds a few counts of this clonotype. The chain couples TRBV18 to TRBJ1-6; tentative D call: TRBD1 (5 bases). The CDR3 length is 14 residues. Germline V CDR1 and CDR2: KGHSH, LQKENI. Trimming removed 3 bases at V and 5 bases at J, with 8 bases between. CDR3 in DNA: TGTGCCAGCTCACCCAAGGACAATAATTCACCCCTCCACTTT. Protein: CASSPKDNNSPLHF.

This clonotype came up a few times. The rearrangement links TRBV20-1 to TRBJ1-4, with D unclear. Trimming removed 4 bases from V and 5 bases from J, with 11 bases in between. The CDR3 is 13 amino acids. CDR1 is DFQATT and CDR2 is SNEGSKA in the germline V gene (reference sequence). The CDR3 region is CSAKHGGNEKLFF. In nucleotides, the CDR3 is TGCAGTGCTAAGCATGGCGGGAATGAAAAACTGTTTTTT.

Details on this clonotype: This may stem from a read error, because a much larger clone lies one nucleotide away. This rearrangement joins TRBV7-2 to TRBJ2-3; no reliable D call. The CDR3 spans 14 residues. Looked up from germline, CDR1 is SGHTA and CDR2 is FQGNSA. The CDR3 bases are TGTGTCAGCAGCAAAGGATGGAGCACAGATACGCAGTATTTT. Amino acid sequence: CVSSKGWSTDTQYF.

This clonotype was recorded a few times. The V gene is TRBV20-1, the J gene TRBJ2-1; TRBD2 is a possible D gene (5 bases). CDR1 is DFQATT, CDR2 SNEGSKA, per germline (reference sequence). The length of the CDR3 is 15 residues. The germline V and J ends were trimmed by 4 bases and 5 bases, with 18 bases remaining between them. CDR3 nucleotide sequence: TGCAGTGCTACTAGCCCCACGAGGGCGGACAATGAGCAGTTCTTC. Translating it yields CSATSPTRADNEQFF.

The chain employs TRBV29-1 and TRBJ2-5; D ambiguous. CDR1 and CDR2 from the germline V gene are SQVTM and ANQGSEA. The CDR3 has 15 residues. V dropped 3 bases and J dropped 0 bases, with 14 bases sitting between them. In nucleotides, the CDR3 is TGCAGCGTTGAGGGGTTAGACCGGTACCAAGAGACCCAGTACTTC. Its translation is CSVEGLDRYQETQYF.

On this clonotype itself: One end of the junction is discordant with germline, which a read error may explain. The chain carries TRBV14 and TRBJ2-6, with D possibly being TRBD1 (5 bases). Germline CDR1 SGHDN, CDR2 FVKESK. This CDR3 is built from 17 residues. The CDR3 nucleotides read TGTGCCAGCAGCCAAGGTCCACCAAGCTCTGGGGCCAACGTCCCGACTTTC. Translated: CASSQGPPSSGANVPTF.

The V call is TRBV3-1, the J call TRBJ2-3; a weak D match, TRBD2 (6 bases). This CDR3 has 14 residues. Deletions cut 1 base from V and 12 bases from J, with 17 bases between. Germline assignment: CDR1 LGHDT and CDR2 YNNKEL (reference sequence). This CDR3 is CASSQGSSRGFQYF. CDR3 in DNA: TGTGCCAGCAGCCAAGGTAGTAGCCGGGGGTTTCAGTATTTT.

The V and J genes are TRBV9 and TRBJ2-1, with 8 bases identical to TRBD2. The J call is doubtful: the DNA matches TRBJ2-7 better. CDR1 is SGDLS, CDR2 YYNGEE, per germline. This CDR3 contains 16 residues. The CDR3 DNA reads as TGTGCCAGCAGCGTTCGGGGAGCGGGGGTAAGCAATGAGCAGTACTTC. Its protein product is CASSVRGAGVSNEQYF.

This clonotype was observed a few times. The genes are TRBV19 and TRBJ1-2; D is unclear. The germline gives CDR1 LNHDA, CDR2 SQIVND (reference sequence). Trimming pared 10 bases from V and 4 bases from J, leaving 10 bases between. The CDR3 has 11 amino acids. The CDR3 coding sequence is TGTGCCAACCAGAGCCTCTATGGCTACACCTTC. This gives the protein CANQSLYGYTF. The full variable domain, completed using reference TRBV19 and TRBJ1-2, is DGGITQSPKYLFRKEGQNVTLSCEQNLNHDAMYWYRQDPGQGLRLIYYSQIVNDFQKGDIAEGYSVSREKKESFPLTVTSAQKNPTAFYLCANQSLYGYTFGSGTRLTVV.

Only one count was recorded for this clonotype. This chain connects TRBV12-3 or TRBV12-4 to TRBJ2-5, with no clear D. This CDR3 is built from 12 residues. Trimming removed 6 bases at V and 4 bases at J, with 9 bases between. The CDR3 reads CASREPGETQYF. The CDR3 DNA reads as TGTGCCAGCAGGGAGCCCGGAGAGACCCAGTACTTC.

The chain employs TRBV4-2 and TRBJ2-3, with TRBD2 matching over 11 bases. The CDR3 is 21 residues long. In germline, CDR1 is LGHNA, CDR2 YNFKEQ. Trimming took 4 bases from V and 1 from J; bases not matched to a gene: 19. CDR3 in amino acids: CASSPQGLAGFEGLRTDTQYF. The CDR3 DNA sequence: TGTGCCAGCAGCCCCCAAGGACTAGCGGGTTTTGAGGGCCTCCGCACAGATACGCAGTATTTT.